These T cell receptor beta chains were read from a single sample in a study of blood T cell repertoires in COVID-19. Repertoires were generated with immunoSEQ multiplex PCR, while TCRdb's copy carries only in-frame clones and drops some. This table holds approximately 100,000 clones, around 78% found once. What was sequenced was peripheral blood. These receptors all stem from a woman aged 55 to 70 with acute or convalescent COVID-19. Both conserved end residues are trimmed from each CDR3. A D gene is named only where the DNA matches it firmly. Rows give clone size only sometimes, using once, few, many, or a class for an expanded clone.

V: TRBV2; size: .; D: .; CDR3: ASSAGYQPQH
V: TRBV10-1; size: .; D: TRBD1; CDR3: ASSEFLTGPYTEAF
V: TRBV7-8; size: .; D: .; CDR3: ASSLISGVYEQY
V: TRBV7-7; size: .; D: TRBD1; CDR3: ASSSIKPLGGTAKYGYT
V: TRBV19; size: .; D: .; CDR3: ASSRGGAPFNEKLF
V: TRBV4-3; size: .; D: .; CDR3: ASSQDRGSSYEQY
V: TRBV9; size: .; D: TRBD1; CDR3: ASSVSTGASGNTIY
V: TRBV28; size: .; D: .; CDR3: ASPQGAEAF
V: TRBV4-1; size: .; D: .; CDR3: ASSRSDSFEWAF
V: TRBV5-1; size: .; D: TRBD1; CDR3: ASSGTVSTGELF
V: TRBV25-1; size: .; D: .; CDR3: ASSGRGGGDYGYT
V: TRBV10-1; size: .; D: .; CDR3: ASSANLVETQY
V: TRBV18; size: .; D: .; CDR3: ASSQRDTEKH
V: TRBV2; size: .; D: .; CDR3: ASSEGPLPGYT
V: TRBV7-8; size: .; D: TRBD1; CDR3: ASSPRTGVNQPQH
V: TRBV3-1/TRBV3-2; size: .; D: TRBD1; CDR3: ASSQDTGGRELF
V: TRBV3-1/TRBV3-2; size: .; D: .; CDR3: ASSYSTGRVGSEAF
V: TRBV24-1; size: .; D: TRBD1; CDR3: ATSGTGDYGYT
V: TRBV7-3; size: .; D: .; CDR3: ASSDQGSQETQY
V: TRBV19; size: .; D: .; CDR3: ASGTGYLAEAF
V: TRBV6-2/TRBV6-3; size: .; D: .; CDR3: ASSLTGNQPQH
V: TRBV27; size: few; D: .; CDR3: ASKSADANYNEQF
V: TRBV5-8; size: .; D: .; CDR3: ASSPRGAGGNTIY
V: TRBV3-1/TRBV3-2; size: .; D: .; CDR3: ASSPPLNTGELF
V: TRBV10-2; size: .; D: .; CDR3: ASRDYRQSGTEAF
V: TRBV2; size: .; D: .; CDR3: ASGGGRNQPQH
V: TRBV5-6; size: .; D: .; CDR3: ASSLVGEEGYGYT
V: TRBV19; size: .; D: TRBD1; CDR3: ASSTSRDRRPNYGYT
V: TRBV28; size: .; D: .; CDR3: ACIGVRNYGYT
V: TRBV2; size: once; D: TRBD2; CDR3: ASSEVAGLTGELF
V: TRBV2; size: .; D: TRBD1; CDR3: ASSGDRGTNEKLF
V: TRBV6-6; size: .; D: TRBD1; CDR3: ASSPSGTGTTGELF
V: TRBV19; size: .; D: TRBD1; CDR3: ASSLDRATEAF
V: TRBV19; size: .; D: TRBD2; CDR3: ASSIPGLAVNEQF
V: TRBV24-1; size: few; D: .; CDR3: ATAGRTDTQY
V: TRBV19; size: few; D: .; CDR3: ASSTYSLYNEQF
V: TRBV12-5; size: .; D: TRBD2; CDR3: ASGLVIAGGRRRDEQF
V: TRBV5-6; size: .; D: .; CDR3: ASSSWTRGQPQH
V: TRBV6-5; size: .; D: .; CDR3: ASTIDRDNSPLH
V: TRBV5-1; size: .; D: TRBD1; CDR3: ASSTGQSTDTQY
V: TRBV2; size: .; D: .; CDR3: ASSEVFAGVAQH
V: TRBV7-9; size: .; D: TRBD1; CDR3: ASSLIRGRVAF
V: TRBV27; size: once; D: TRBD2; CDR3: ASGDRGLAVETQY
V: TRBV7-3; size: .; D: TRBD1; CDR3: ASSSTGGPFNEQF